This T cell receptor (beta chain) was observed in a study of cytomegalovirus exposure and HLA in healthy donors. Notes on the study in general: Immune exposure information comprised only CMV serostatus. Being productive about 87% or about 30% of the time was typical of most TCR beta V segments in an earlier analysis.

The V end lost 2 bases, the J end lost 2 bases, and 12 bases lay between the germline ends. The CDR3 spans 15 residues. Per the germline V gene, CDR1 is ENHRY and CDR2 is SYGVKD. It was with 60 Vbeta and 13 Jbeta primers that the PCR ran. Profiling relied on immunoSEQ multiplex PCR, and the TCRdb table lists in-frame clones only, not all of them. The data hold 160,000 or so clones, with 70% to 80% observed a single time. A note on this clone: No antigen is known for it.

Though probably carrying unrecorded immune exposures, donors were nominally healthy at sampling. This receptor was identified in a man aged 18 to 35 in good health and CMV-seropositive. The rearrangement links TRBV10-3 to TRBJ2-5; perhaps TRBD1 as D (6 bases). The sequenced material came from PBMCs. DNA for the CDR3: TGTGCCATCAGTGAGGGCAGGGGACGTCAAGAGACCCAGTACTTC. This codes for CAISEGRGRQETQYF.